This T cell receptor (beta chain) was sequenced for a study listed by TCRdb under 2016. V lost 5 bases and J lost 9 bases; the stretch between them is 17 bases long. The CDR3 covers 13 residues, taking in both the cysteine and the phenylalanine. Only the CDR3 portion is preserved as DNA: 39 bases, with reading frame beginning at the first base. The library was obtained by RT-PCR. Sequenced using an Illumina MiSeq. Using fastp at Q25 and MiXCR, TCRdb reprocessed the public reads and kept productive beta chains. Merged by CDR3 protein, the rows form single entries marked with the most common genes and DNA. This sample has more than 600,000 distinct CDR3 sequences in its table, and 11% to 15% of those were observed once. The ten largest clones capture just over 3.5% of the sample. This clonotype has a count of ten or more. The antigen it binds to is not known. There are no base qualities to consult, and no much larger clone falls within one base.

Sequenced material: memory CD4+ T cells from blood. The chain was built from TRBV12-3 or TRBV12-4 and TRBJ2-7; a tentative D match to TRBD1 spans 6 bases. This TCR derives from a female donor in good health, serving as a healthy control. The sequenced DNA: TGTGCCAGCAGTCCAATACAGGGCTGGGGGCAGTACTTC. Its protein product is CASSPIQGWGQYF.